This T cell receptor (beta chain) was observed in a study of blood T cells in healthy people across ages. Study-level points and caveats: Naive and antigen-experienced cells could not be conclusively compared, given unsorted PBMCs.

A second PCR, run for about 7 to 11 cycles, used a sample-barcoded 5' primer plus a J-beta primer mix. With 12 random nucleotides, a template-switch adaptor tagged each individual cDNA molecule. TCRdb re-derived calls from the 5' RACE reads in MiXCR, one entry per CDR3 protein. This sample has roughly 800,000 distinct CDR3 sequences; about 62% occur once, and the top ten carry about 20%. Deletions cut 5 bases from V and 1 base from J, with 23 bases between. Germline V gene lookup returns CDR1 MRHNA and CDR2 SNTAGT. The CDR3 is 18 amino acids. Donor samples were obtained from healthy Caucasian individuals from Russia, aged about 6 to 100. On this clonotype itself: Its target is unknown.

The TCR comes from a young man in good health. Sequenced: blood. This chain links TRBV6-4 with TRBJ1-1; D gene uncertain. CDR3 sequence: CASSTDFRAPAENTEAFF. CDR3 nucleotide sequence: TGTGCCAGCAGTACTGATTTCCGGGCCCCCGCGGAGAACACTGAAGCTTTCTTT.